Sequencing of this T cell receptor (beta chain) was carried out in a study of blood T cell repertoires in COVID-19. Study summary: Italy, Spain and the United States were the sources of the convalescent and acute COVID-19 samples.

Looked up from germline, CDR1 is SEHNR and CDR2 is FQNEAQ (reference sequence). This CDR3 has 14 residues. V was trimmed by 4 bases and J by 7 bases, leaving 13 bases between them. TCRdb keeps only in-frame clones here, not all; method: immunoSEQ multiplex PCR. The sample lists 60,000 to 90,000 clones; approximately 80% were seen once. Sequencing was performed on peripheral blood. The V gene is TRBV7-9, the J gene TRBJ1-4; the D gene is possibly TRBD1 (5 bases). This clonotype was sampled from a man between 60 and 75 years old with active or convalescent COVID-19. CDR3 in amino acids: CASSSRDGGEKLFF. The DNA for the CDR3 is TGTGCCAGCAGCTCCAGGGATGGCGGTGAAAAACTGTTTTTT.